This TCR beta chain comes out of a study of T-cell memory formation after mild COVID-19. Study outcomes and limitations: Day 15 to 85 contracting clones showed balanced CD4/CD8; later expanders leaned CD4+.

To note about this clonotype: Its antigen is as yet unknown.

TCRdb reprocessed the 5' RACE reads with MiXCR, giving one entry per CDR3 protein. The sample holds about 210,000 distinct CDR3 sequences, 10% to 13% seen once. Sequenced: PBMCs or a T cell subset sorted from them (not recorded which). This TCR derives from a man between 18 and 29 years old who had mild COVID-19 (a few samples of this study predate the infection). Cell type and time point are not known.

CDR3 DNA: TGTGCCAGCAGCTTAACCACTACCAATGAGCAGTTCTTC. Translation gives CASSLTTTNEQFF. The V call is TRBV7-2, the J call TRBJ2-1, with unresolved D. This CDR3 contains 13 residues. Trimming left V 2 bases short and J 6 bases short, with 8 bases between. The V gene's germline CDR1 is SGHTA and CDR2 FQGNSA.